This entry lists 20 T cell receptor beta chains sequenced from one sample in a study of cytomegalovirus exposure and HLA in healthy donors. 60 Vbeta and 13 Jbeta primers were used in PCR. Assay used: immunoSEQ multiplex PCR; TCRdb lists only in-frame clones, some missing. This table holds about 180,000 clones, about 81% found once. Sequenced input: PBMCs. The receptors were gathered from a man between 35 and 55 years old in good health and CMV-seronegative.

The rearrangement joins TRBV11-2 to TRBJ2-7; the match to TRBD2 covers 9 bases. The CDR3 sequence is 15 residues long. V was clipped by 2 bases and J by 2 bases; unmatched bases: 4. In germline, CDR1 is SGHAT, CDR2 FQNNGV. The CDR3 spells CASSLRGGGAYEQYF. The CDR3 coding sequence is TGTGCCAGCAGCTTAAGGGGCGGGGGGGCCTACGAGCAGTACTTC.

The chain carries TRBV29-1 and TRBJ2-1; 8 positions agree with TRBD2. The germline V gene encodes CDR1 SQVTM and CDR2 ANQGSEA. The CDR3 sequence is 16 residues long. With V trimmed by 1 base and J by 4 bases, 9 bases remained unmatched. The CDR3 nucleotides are TGCAGCGTTGAAGGGGTGCCTAGCGGGCTATACAATGAGCAGTTCTTC. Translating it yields CSVEGVPSGLYNEQFF.

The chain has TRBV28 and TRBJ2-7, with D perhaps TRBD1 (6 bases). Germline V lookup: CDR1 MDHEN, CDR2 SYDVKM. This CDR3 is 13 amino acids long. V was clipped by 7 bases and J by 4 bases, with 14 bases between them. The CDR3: CASTRQEPYEQYF. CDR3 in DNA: TGTGCCAGCACCAGACAGGAACCGTACGAGCAGTACTTC.

The CDR3: CASSKRDRGPPYGYTF. The CDR3 coding sequence is TGTGCCAGCAGCAAACGGGACAGGGGGCCTCCCTATGGCTACACCTTC. The rearrangement joins TRBV7-2 to TRBJ1-2; 12 nucleotides match TRBD1. The germline CDR1 and CDR2 sequences are SGHTA and FQGNSA. CDR3 size: 16 residues. Trimming at V came to 5 bases and at J to 4 bases, leaving 8 bases not matched to a gene.

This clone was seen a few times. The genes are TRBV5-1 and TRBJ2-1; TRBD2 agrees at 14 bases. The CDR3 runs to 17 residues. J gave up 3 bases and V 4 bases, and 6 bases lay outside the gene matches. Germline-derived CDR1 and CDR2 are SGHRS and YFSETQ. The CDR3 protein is CASSTGLAGGLYNEQFF. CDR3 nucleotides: TGCGCCAGCAGCACTGGACTAGCGGGAGGACTCTACAATGAGCAGTTCTTC. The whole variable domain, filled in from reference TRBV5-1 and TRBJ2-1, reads KAGVTQTPRYLIKTRGQQVTLSCSPISGHRSVSWYQQTPGQGLQFLFEYFSETQRNKGNFPGRFSGRQFSNSRSEMNVSTLELGDSALYLCASSTGLAGGLYNEQFFGPGTRLTVL.

The CDR3: CASSERRGSTEAFF. In nucleotides, the CDR3 is TGTGCCAGCAGTGAACGTAGGGGCAGCACTGAAGCTTTCTTT. V and J are TRBV6-1 and TRBJ1-1; possible D gene TRBD1, 5 bases. V was shortened by 2 bases and J by 4 bases, with 11 bases between the two germline ends. CDR3 size: 14 residues. Germline loops: CDR1 MNHNS, CDR2 SASEGT.

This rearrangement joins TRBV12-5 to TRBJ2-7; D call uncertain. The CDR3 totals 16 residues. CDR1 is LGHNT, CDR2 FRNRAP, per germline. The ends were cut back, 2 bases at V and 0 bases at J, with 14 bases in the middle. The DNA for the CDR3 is TGTGCTAGTGGTTTGCCCCTAAGTGCGGACTCCTACGAGCAGTACTTC. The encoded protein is CASGLPLSADSYEQYF.

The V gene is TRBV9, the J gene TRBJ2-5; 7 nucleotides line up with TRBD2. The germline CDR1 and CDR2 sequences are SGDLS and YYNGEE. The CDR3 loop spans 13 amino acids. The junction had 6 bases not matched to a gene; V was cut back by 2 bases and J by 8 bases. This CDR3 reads CASSVWTRSTQYF. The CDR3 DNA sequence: TGTGCCAGCAGCGTTTGGACTAGAAGTACCCAGTACTTC.

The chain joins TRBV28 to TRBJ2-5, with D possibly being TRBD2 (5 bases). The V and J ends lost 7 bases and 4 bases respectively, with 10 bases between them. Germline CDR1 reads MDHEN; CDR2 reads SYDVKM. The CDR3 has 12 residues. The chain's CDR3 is CASTQRGETQYF. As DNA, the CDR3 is TGTGCCAGCACTCAACGGGGAGAGACCCAGTACTTC.

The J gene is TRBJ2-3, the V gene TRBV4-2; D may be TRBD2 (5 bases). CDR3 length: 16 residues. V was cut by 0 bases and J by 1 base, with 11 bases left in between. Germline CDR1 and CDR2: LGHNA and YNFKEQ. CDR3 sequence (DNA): TGTGCCAGCAGCCAAGATGGGAGTTTAGGCACAGATACGCAGTATTTT. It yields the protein CASSQDGSLGTDTQYF.

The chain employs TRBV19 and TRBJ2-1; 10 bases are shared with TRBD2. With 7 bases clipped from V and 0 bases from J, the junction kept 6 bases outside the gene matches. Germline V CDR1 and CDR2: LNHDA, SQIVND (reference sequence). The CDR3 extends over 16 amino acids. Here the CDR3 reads CASNPGLASSYNEQFF. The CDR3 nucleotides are TGTGCCAGTAATCCGGGACTAGCGAGCTCCTACAATGAGCAGTTCTTC.

The CDR3 loop reads CASTPPYSGGAKDTQYF. The CDR3 DNA follows: TGTGCCAGCACCCCGCCTTATAGCGGGGGGGCTAAAGATACGCAGTATTTT. The chain combines TRBV5-4 with TRBJ2-3; 11 bases align to TRBD2. CDR1 is SGHNT and CDR2 is YYREEE in the germline V gene (reference sequence). The CDR3 is made up of 17 amino acids. V dropped 6 bases and J dropped 5; count of bases not matched to a gene: 14.

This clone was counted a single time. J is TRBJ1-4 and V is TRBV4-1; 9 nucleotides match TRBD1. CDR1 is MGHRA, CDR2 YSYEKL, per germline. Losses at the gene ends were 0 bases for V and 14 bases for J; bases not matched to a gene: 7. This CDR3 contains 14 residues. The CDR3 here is CASSQELGTGCLFF. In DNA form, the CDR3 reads TGCGCCAGCAGCCAAGAATTAGGGACAGGGTGTCTGTTTTTT.

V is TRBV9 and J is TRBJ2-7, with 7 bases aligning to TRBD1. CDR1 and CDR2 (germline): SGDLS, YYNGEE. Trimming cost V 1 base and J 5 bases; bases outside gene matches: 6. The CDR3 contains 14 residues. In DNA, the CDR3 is TGTGCCAGCAGCGTAATGGACAGGTTAGACGAGCAGTACTTC. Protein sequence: CASSVMDRLDEQYF.

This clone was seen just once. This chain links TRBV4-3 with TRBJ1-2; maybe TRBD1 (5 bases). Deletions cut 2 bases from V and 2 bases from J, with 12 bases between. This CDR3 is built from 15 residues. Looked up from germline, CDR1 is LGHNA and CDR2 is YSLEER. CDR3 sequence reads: CASSQPDSRNYGYTF. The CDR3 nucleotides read TGCGCCAGCAGCCAACCAGACAGCAGAAACTATGGCTACACCTTC.

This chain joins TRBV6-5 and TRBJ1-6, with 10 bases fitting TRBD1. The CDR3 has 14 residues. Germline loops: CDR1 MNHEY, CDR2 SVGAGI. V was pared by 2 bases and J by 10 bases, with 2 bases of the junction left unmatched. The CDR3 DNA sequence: TGTGCCAGCAGTTACGGGACAGGGGAGTCACCCCTCCACTTT. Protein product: CASSYGTGESPLHF.

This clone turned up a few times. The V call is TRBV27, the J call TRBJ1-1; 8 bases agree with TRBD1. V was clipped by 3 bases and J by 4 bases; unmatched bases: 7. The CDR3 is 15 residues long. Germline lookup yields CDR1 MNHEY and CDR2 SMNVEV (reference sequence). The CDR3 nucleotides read TGTGCCAGCAGTTTCCCCCAGGGGGCCGGCACTGAAGCTTTCTTT. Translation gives CASSFPQGAGTEAFF.

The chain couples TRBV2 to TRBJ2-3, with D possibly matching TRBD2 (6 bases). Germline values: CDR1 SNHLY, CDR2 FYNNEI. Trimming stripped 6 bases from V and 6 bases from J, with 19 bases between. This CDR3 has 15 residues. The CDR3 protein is CASSLLGGGADTQYF. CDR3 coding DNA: TGTGCCAGCAGCCTCTTGGGAGGAGGGGCGGATACGCAGTATTTT.

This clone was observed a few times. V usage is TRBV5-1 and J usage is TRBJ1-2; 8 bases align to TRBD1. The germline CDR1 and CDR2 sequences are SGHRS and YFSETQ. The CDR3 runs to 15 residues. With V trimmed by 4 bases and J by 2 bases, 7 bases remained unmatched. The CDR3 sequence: CASSATGVPNYGYTF. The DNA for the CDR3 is TGCGCCAGCAGCGCGACAGGGGTCCCAAACTATGGCTACACCTTC.

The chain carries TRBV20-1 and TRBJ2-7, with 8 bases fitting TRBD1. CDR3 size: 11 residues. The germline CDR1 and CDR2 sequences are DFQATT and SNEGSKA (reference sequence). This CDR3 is CSVGTGYEQYF. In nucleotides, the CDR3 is TGCAGCGTGGGGACAGGCTACGAGCAGTACTTC.